Listed below are T cell receptor beta chains from one sample, sequenced in a study of blood T cell repertoires in COVID-19. The method was immunoSEQ multiplex PCR; TCRdb's version includes in-frame clones alone and lacks a portion of them. This table holds roughly 120,000 clones, more than 70% found once. The sample taken for sequencing was peripheral blood. All receptors come from a man between 65 and 85 years old with acute or convalescent COVID-19. Each CDR3 is given with its conserved first and last residue. A D gene is named only where the DNA matches it firmly. The size entry is marked missing in some rows and otherwise reads once, few, many or a size class.

CDR3 DNA	CDR3 protein	V gene	J gene	D gene	clone size
TGTGCCAGCAGGACCGGGACAGGGGCCTACGAGCAGTACTTC	CASRTGTGAYEQYF	TRBV2	TRBJ2-7	TRBD1	-
TGTGCCAGCAGCCCCGGACTAGCGGGGGTTCTTGAGCAGTTCTTC	CASSPGLAGVLEQFF	TRBV3-1/TRBV3-2	TRBJ2-1	TRBD2	once
TGTGCCAGCAGAGTAGATACCGCGGGGCCCCAGCATTTT	CASRVDTAGPQHF	TRBV2	TRBJ1-5	-	-
TGTGCCAGCAGTACAGGACACGCTAACTATGGCTACACCTTC	CASSTGHANYGYTF	TRBV28	TRBJ1-2	-	-
TGTGCCAGCAGCTGGAGCGGGGTGGAACAGTTCTTC	CASSWSGVEQFF	TRBV6-6	TRBJ2-1	TRBD2	-
TGTGCCAGCAGTTACTTGGCCAGGGTCGGGGGCTACACCTTC	CASSYLARVGGYTF	TRBV6-5	TRBJ1-2	-	-
TGTGCCAGCAGCGCACGTAGCGGATACACAGATACGCAGTATTTT	CASSARSGYTDTQYF	TRBV9	TRBJ2-3	-	few
TGTGCCAGCAGCTTAGTCGACGGGAGAGACTCTGGAAACACCATATATTTT	CASSLVDGRDSGNTIYF	TRBV5-6	TRBJ1-3	-	-
TGTGCCAGCAGTCGTGGCCGCGGACAGGTTAACTATGGCTACACCTTC	CASSRGRGQVNYGYTF	TRBV27	TRBJ1-2	TRBD1	many
TGTGCCAGCAGTTCACAGGGGAACACTGAAGCTTTCTTT	CASSSQGNTEAFF	TRBV12-3/TRBV12-4	TRBJ1-1	-	-
TGCGCCAGCAGCTGGGACAGCCAAGAGACCCAGTACTTC	CASSWDSQETQYF	TRBV5-1	TRBJ2-5	TRBD1	-
TGTGCCAGCAACGCGGACAGAGGGAATGGCTACACCTTC	CASNADRGNGYTF	TRBV12-3/TRBV12-4	TRBJ1-2	-	medium-sized
TGTGCCAGCAGCGACCGGCCGGGACAGGCACCTCTTAACTATGGCTACACCTTC	CASSDRPGQAPLNYGYTF	TRBV28	TRBJ1-2	TRBD1	-
TGTGCCAGCAGCTTATGGGTTAGTGCTCCCCGGAGGGATGAGCAGTTCTTC	CASSLWVSAPRRDEQFF	TRBV7-2	TRBJ2-1	-	-
TGTGCCAGCAGCGCGGCGATTGGGACTAGCGGGGGGCTGGGAGAGCAGTTCTTC	CASSAAIGTSGGLGEQFF	TRBV9	TRBJ2-1	TRBD2	-
TGTGCCAGCACCACCACAGGGGGAAATGAAAAACTGTTTTTT	CASTTTGGNEKLFF	TRBV28	TRBJ1-4	TRBD1	-
TGTGCCAGCAGTTACTTGGGACTGGGCCTTAACTATGGCTACACCTTC	CASSYLGLGLNYGYTF	TRBV6-6	TRBJ1-2	-	-
TGTGCCAGCAGGGCGACAGGGGTATTCTATAATTCACCCCTCCACTTT	CASRATGVFYNSPLHF	TRBV2	TRBJ1-6	TRBD1	many
TGCGCCAGCAGCGGGGGGAGCGTCCGGGAGACCCAGTACTTC	CASSGGSVRETQYF	TRBV5-1	TRBJ2-5	-	few
TGTGCCAGCAGTGAAAACAGGTTCATGGGTACGCAGTATTTT	CASSENRFMGTQYF	TRBV2	TRBJ2-3	-	-
TGTGCCAGCGGCACCCAGGGATATTATGAGCAGTTCTTC	CASGTQGYYEQFF	TRBV6-5	TRBJ2-1	-	-
TGTGCCAGTAGGATGACAGGGGCGGGCACCGGGGAGCTGTTTTTT	CASRMTGAGTGELFF	TRBV19	TRBJ2-2	TRBD1	-
TGTGCCAGCAGCGCTAGCGGTAGCTCCTACAATGAGCAGTTCTTC	CASSASGSSYNEQFF	TRBV9	TRBJ2-1	TRBD2	-
TGTGCCAGCAGTGAGTTAGCGGGGGGCTCTGGTCGACTCTTC	CASSELAGGSGRLF	TRBV6-1	TRBJ2-1	TRBD2	-
TGTGCCAGCAGCTTCGGGGAGACCCAGTACTTC	CASSFGETQYF	TRBV7-8	TRBJ2-5	-	few
TGCGCCAGCAGCCAAGTTCTGACTAGCGGGGGGGTAGATACGCAGTATTTT	CASSQVLTSGGVDTQYF	TRBV4-1	TRBJ2-3	TRBD2	-
TGTGCCTGGATCTCTCCCCGGGACAGGACATACTCAGATACGCAGTATTTT	CAWISPRDRTYSDTQYF	TRBV30	TRBJ2-3	TRBD1	few
TGTGCCAGCAGTGAATACCAGGGGAACACTGAAGCTTTCTTT	CASSEYQGNTEAFF	TRBV2	TRBJ1-1	-	-